What follows are 14 T cell receptor beta chains derived from one specimen sequenced in a study of cytomegalovirus exposure and HLA in healthy donors. PCR primers comprised 60 Vbeta and 13 Jbeta primers. The protocol was immunoSEQ multiplex PCR, while the TCRdb copy is restricted to in-frame clones and leaves out a portion. The data contain 120,000 or so clones, roughly 80% of them seen just once; the ten biggest clones take up 1%. Sequenced sample: PBMCs. Source of these receptors: a man aged 35 to 55 in good health and CMV-seronegative.

The chain is built from TRBV9 and TRBJ2-7, with 8 bases lining up with TRBD2. This CDR3 region has 15 residues. Germline CDR1 reads SGDLS; CDR2 reads YYNGEE. V shed 4 bases and J 2 bases; nucleotides not matched to a gene: 8. In DNA form, the CDR3 reads TGTGCCAGCAGCCCAGGCGGGACTAGTGCCTACGAGCAGTACTTC. This encodes CASSPGGTSAYEQYF.

The genes are TRBV7-3 and TRBJ2-7; 9 positions match TRBD2. The length of the CDR3 is 14 residues. The V segment lost 5 bases and the J segment 1 base; nucleotides outside the gene matches: 3. Germline-derived CDR1 and CDR2 are SGHTA and FQGTGA. The CDR3 DNA is TGTGCCAGCAGCCGGACTAGCGATTCCTACGAGCAGTACTTC. As protein: CASSRTSDSYEQYF.

The chain is built from TRBV7-9 and TRBJ2-5; TRBD1 aligns across 11 bases. This CDR3 spans 16 amino acids. V lost 4 bases to trimming and J lost 4 bases; unmatched junction nucleotides: 8. Germline loops: CDR1 SEHNR, CDR2 FQNEAQ (reference sequence). The DNA of the CDR3 is TGTGCCAGCAGCTCCCGGGGACAGGGGGGGAGAGAGACCCAGTACTTC. It yields the protein CASSSRGQGGRETQYF. The whole variable domain, filled in from reference TRBV7-9 and TRBJ2-5, reads DTGVSQNPRHKITKRGQNVTFRCDPISEHNRLYWYRQTLGQGPEFLTYFQNEAQLEKSRLLSDRFSAERPKGSFSTLEIQRTEQGDSAMYLCASSSRGQGGRETQYFGPGTRLLVL.

The CDR3 nucleotides read TGTGCCAGCAGAGCAGGGACAGGGACGGGCTACGAGCAGTACTTC. Translating it yields CASRAGTGTGYEQYF. V and J are TRBV28 and TRBJ2-7; TRBD1 matches at 9 bases. V lost 6 bases and J lost 3; bases outside the gene matches: 9. CDR3 size: 15 residues. The germline gives CDR1 MDHEN, CDR2 SYDVKM.

The V gene is TRBV7-2, the J gene TRBJ1-1, with D uncertain. V shed 1 base and J shed 11 bases, with 11 bases lying between them. This CDR3 is built from 12 residues. Germline V CDR1 and CDR2: SGHTA, FQGNSA. CDR3 region: CASSLDAQRAFF. CDR3 bases: TGTGCCAGCAGCTTAGACGCGCAACGGGCTTTCTTT.

This rearrangement joins TRBV2 to TRBJ2-3; no clear D. The length of the CDR3 is 14 residues. Trimming took 9 bases from V and 0 from J, leaving 13 bases between them. From germline, CDR1 is SNHLY and CDR2 FYNNEI. The CDR3 coding sequence is TGTGCCAGTACACCAATCTCTAGCACAGATACGCAGTATTTT. As protein: CASTPISSTDTQYF.

The V and J genes are TRBV7-8 and TRBJ2-5, with D perhaps matching TRBD1 (6 bases). V lost 5 bases and J 0 bases, leaving 22 bases between the germline ends. Germline values: CDR1 SGHVS, CDR2 FQNEAQ. CDR3 length: 18 residues. This CDR3 reads CASSHQVQGMGYQETQYF. CDR3 nucleotides: TGTGCCAGCAGCCACCAAGTACAGGGAATGGGGTACCAAGAGACCCAGTACTTC.

The chain carries TRBV11-2 and TRBJ2-7, with 10 nucleotides matching TRBD1. Germline lookup yields CDR1 SGHAT and CDR2 FQNNGV. The CDR3 has 15 amino acids. V shed 8 bases, J shed 3 bases, and the junction held 10 bases outside the gene matches. CDR3 sequence (DNA): TGTGCCAGCGGCCCGACAGGGACAGGGGTCTACGAGCAGTACTTC. Its translation is CASGPTGTGVYEQYF. Full variable domain (outside the CDR3, taken from reference TRBV11-2 and TRBJ2-7): EAGVAQSPRYKIIEKRQSVAFWCNPISGHATLYWYQQILGQGPKLLIQFQNNGVVDDSQLPKDRFSAERLKGVDSTLKIQPAKLEDSAVYLCASGPTGTGVYEQYFGPGTRLTVT.

V and J are TRBV7-9 and TRBJ1-2; 8 nucleotides line up with TRBD1. Germline loops: CDR1 SEHNR, CDR2 FQNEAQ (reference sequence). V dropped 5 bases and J dropped 8; count of bases not matched to a gene: 10. The CDR3 covers 14 residues. As DNA, the CDR3 is TGTGCCAGCAGCCTAATACAGGGGGTTGGAGGCTACACCTTC. It yields the protein CASSLIQGVGGYTF.

The J gene is TRBJ2-1, the V gene TRBV6-5; 8 bases line up with TRBD1. The ends lost 2 bases at V and 4 bases at J; junction bases unmatched: 4. This CDR3 contains 15 residues. Per the germline V gene, CDR1 is MNHEY and CDR2 is SVGAGI. DNA for the CDR3: TGTGCCAGCAGTTACCAGGGGGCGGGATACAATGAGCAGTTCTTC. Translated, it gives CASSYQGAGYNEQFF.

The chain couples TRBV4-2 to TRBJ1-3; unclear D gene. CDR3 size: 16 residues. Germline loops: CDR1 LGHNA, CDR2 YNFKEQ. V was shortened by 0 bases and J by 0 bases, with 9 bases between the two germline ends. In DNA form, the CDR3 reads TGTGCCAGCAGCCAAGATGGGCCCCGCTCTGGAAACACCATATATTTT. Translating it yields CASSQDGPRSGNTIYF.

The CDR3 protein is CASSALGGDTEAFF. CDR3 in DNA: TGTGCCAGCAGTGCCCTGGGAGGGGACACTGAAGCTTTCTTT. The chain has TRBV28 and TRBJ1-1; weak D call: TRBD1 (5 bases). The CDR3 extends over 14 amino acids. V was clipped by 5 bases and J by 3 bases, with 13 bases between them. Germline CDR1 MDHEN, CDR2 SYDVKM.

In this sample, this clone turned up a few times. The chain combines TRBV2 with TRBJ2-1, with 8 positions matching TRBD1. CDR3 size: 14 residues. Germline trimming cut 4 bases from V and 6 bases from J; bases unmatched to any gene: 5. Germline CDR1 SNHLY, CDR2 FYNNEI. The CDR3 region is CASSVQGVANEQFF. The CDR3 coding sequence is TGTGCCAGCAGTGTACAGGGGGTGGCCAATGAGCAGTTCTTC.

The genes are TRBV27 and TRBJ2-5; the D gene is possibly TRBD1 (5 bases). The germline V and J ends were trimmed by 3 bases and 9 bases, with 14 bases remaining between them. CDR3 length: 13 residues. CDR1 and CDR2 from the germline V gene are MNHEY and SMNVEV (reference sequence). CDR3 DNA sequence: TGTGCCAGCAGTTTCCGTGACAGCCGATCCCAGTACTTC. Translating gives CASSFRDSRSQYF.